This entry concerns a single T cell receptor (beta chain). Its specificity is unknown. With molecular barcodes, quantitative 5'-RACE was used to make the TCR beta libraries. TCRdb used MiXCR to reprocess the 5' RACE reads, holding one entry per CDR3 protein. Among 250,000 to 350,000 distinct CDR3 sequences listed, 15% to 20% were seen once. This specimen comes from a study of CD8 T cells in ankylosing spondylitis. Overall study findings and caveats: Disease-associated clones were CD8+ and fairly uncommon in peripheral blood. Significant enrichment of disease-linked clones was reportedly seen in matched ankylosing spondylitis synovial fluid. There was a TCR beta motif, made of several highly homologous variants, that appeared characteristic of ankylosing spondylitis blood.

The length of the CDR3 is 14 residues. Between the trimmed V and J ends, which lost 5 bases and 4 bases, there was a span of 13 bases. The chain joins TRBV12-3 or TRBV12-4 to TRBJ2-3; D might be TRBD1 (5 bases). The receptor was derived from a male donor with ankylosing spondylitis or in good health (not recorded which). Sequencing used blood, either unsorted or a sorted T cell fraction (not recorded which). CDR3 sequence (DNA): TGTGCCAGCAGTCTCAGGGAACAGGCAGATACGCAGTATTTT. It translates to CASSLREQADTQYF.